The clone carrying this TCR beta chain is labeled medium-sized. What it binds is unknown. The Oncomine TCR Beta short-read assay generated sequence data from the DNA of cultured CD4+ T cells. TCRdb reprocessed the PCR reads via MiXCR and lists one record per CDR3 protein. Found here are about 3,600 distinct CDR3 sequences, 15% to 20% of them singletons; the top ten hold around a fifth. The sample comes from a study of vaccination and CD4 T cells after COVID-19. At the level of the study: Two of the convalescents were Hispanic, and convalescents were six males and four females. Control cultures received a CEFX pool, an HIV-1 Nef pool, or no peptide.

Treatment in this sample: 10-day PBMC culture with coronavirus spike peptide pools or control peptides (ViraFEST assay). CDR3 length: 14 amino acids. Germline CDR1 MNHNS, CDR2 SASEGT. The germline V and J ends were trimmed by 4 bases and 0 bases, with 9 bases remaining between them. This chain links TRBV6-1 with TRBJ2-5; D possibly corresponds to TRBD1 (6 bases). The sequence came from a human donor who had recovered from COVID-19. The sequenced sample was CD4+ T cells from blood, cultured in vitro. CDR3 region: CASSGTEYQETQYF. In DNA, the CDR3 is TGTGCCAGCAGTGGGACAGAGTACCAAGAGACCCAGTACTTC.